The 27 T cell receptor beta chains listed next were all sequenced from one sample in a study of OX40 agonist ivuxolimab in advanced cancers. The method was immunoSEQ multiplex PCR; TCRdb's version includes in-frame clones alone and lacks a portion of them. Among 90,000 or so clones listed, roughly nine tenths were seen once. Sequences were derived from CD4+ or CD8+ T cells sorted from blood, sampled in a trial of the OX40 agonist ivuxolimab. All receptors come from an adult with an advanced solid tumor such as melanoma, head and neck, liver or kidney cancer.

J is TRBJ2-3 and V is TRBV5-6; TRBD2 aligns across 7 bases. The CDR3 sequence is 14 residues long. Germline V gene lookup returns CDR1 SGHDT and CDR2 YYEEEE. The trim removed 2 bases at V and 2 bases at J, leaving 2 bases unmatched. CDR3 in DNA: TGTGCCAGCAGCTTTCTAGCGGTCACAGATACGCAGTATTTT. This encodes CASSFLAVTDTQYF. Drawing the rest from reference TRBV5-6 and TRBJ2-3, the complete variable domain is DAGVTQSPTHLIKTRGQQVTLRCSPKSGHDTVSWYQQALGQGPQFIFQYYEEEERQRGNFPDRFSGHQFPNYSSELNVNALLLGDSALYLCASSFLAVTDTQYFGPGTRLTVL.

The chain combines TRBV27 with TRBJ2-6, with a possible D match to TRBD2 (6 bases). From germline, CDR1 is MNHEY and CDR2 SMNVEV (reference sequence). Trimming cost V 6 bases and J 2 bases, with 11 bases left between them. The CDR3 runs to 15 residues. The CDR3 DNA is TGTGCCAGCAGCCCTTGGAGGGCTGGGGCCAACGTCCTGACTTTC. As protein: CASSPWRAGANVLTF.

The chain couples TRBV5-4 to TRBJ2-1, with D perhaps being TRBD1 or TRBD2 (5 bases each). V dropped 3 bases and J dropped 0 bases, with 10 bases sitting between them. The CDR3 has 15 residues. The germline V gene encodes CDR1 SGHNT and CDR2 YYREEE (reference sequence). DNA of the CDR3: TGTGCCAGCAGCTCCGGGGCCGACTCCTACAATGAGCAGTTCTTC. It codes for CASSSGADSYNEQFF.

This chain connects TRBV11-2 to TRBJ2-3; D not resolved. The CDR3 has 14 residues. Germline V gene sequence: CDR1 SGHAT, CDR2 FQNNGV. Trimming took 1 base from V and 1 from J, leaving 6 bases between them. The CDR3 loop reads CASSLGLGTDTQYF. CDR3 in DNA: TGTGCCAGCAGCTTAGGGCTGGGCACAGATACGCAGTATTTT.

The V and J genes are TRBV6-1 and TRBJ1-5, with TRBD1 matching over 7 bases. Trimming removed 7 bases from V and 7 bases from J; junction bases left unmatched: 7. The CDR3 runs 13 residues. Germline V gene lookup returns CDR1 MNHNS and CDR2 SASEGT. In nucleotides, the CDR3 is TGTGCCAGCACCGAGAGGGGGCTCCAGCCCCAGCATTTT. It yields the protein CASTERGLQPQHF.

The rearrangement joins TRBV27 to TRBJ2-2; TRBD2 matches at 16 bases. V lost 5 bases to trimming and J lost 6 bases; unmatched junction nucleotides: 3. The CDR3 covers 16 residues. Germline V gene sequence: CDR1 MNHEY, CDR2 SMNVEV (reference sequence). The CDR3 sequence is CASSPGTSGRAGELFF. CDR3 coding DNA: TGTGCCAGCAGTCCGGGGACTAGCGGGAGGGCCGGGGAGCTGTTTTTT.

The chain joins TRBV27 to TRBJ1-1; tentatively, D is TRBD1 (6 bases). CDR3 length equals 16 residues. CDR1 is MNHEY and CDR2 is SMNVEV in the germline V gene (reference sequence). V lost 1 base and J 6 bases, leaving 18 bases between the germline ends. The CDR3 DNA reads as TGTGCCAGCAGTTTATATCGGTCGGGCAGGGGAGCTGAAGCTTTCTTT. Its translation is CASSLYRSGRGAEAFF.

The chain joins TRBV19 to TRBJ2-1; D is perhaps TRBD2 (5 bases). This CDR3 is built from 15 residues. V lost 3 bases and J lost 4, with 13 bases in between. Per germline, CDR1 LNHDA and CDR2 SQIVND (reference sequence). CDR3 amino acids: CASSILAAPYNEQFF. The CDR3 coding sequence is TGTGCCAGTAGTATTCTAGCCGCCCCTTACAATGAGCAGTTCTTC.

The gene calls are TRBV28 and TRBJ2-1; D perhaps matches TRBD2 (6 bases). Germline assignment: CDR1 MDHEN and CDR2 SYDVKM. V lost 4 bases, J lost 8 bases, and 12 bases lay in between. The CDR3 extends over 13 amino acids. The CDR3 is CASSSTSRDEQFF. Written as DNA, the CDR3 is TGTGCCAGCAGTTCGACTAGTCGGGATGAGCAGTTCTTC. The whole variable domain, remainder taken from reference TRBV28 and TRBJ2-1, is DVKVTQSSRYLVKRTGEKVFLECVQDMDHENMFWYRQDPGLGLRLIYFSYDVKMKEKGDIPEGYSVSREKKERFSLILESASTNQTSMYLCASSSTSRDEQFFGPGTRLTVL.

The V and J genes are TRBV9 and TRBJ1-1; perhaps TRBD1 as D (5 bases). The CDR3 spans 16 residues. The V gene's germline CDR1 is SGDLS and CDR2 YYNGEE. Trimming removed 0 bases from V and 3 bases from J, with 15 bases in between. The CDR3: CASSVGVGQGDTEAFF. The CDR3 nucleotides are TGTGCCAGCAGCGTAGGAGTCGGGCAGGGAGACACTGAAGCTTTCTTT. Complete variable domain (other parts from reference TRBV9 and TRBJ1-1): DSGVTQTPKHLITATGQRVTLRCSPRSGDLSVYWYQQSLDQGLQFLIQYYNGEERAKGNILERFSAQQFPDLHSELNLSSLELGDSALYFCASSVGVGQGDTEAFFGQGTRLTVV.

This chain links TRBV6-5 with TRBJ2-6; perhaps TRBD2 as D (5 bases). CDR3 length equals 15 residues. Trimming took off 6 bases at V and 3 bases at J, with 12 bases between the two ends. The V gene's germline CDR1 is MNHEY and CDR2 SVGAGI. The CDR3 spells CASRGEGLGANVLTF. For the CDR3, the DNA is TGTGCCAGCAGGGGTGAGGGTCTTGGGGCCAACGTCCTGACTTTC.

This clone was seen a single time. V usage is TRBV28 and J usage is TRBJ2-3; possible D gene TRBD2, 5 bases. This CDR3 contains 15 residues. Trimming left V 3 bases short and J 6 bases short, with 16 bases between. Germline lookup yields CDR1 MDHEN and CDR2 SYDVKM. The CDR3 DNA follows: TGTGCCAGCAGTTTTGGGAATACGCCGGGGGATACGCAGTATTTT. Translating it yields CASSFGNTPGDTQYF.

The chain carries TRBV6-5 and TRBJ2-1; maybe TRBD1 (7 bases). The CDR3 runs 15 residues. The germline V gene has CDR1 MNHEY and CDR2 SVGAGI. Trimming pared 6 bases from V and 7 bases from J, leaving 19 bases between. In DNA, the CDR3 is TGTGCCAGCAGGCCCCAGGGGGGCTCATTGAATGAGCAGTTCTTC. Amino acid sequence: CASRPQGGSLNEQFF.

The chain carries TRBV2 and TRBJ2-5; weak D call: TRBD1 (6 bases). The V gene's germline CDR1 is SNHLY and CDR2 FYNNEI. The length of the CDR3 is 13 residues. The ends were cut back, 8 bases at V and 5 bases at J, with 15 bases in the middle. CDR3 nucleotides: TGTGCCAGCCAAGGGGGTCTGGGGGAGACCCAGTACTTC. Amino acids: CASQGGLGETQYF.

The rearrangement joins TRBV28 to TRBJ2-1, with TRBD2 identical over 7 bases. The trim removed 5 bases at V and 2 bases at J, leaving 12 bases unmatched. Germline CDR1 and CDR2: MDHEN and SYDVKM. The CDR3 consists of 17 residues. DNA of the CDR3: TGTGCCAGCAGTCCACTAGTAAGCGGGAACACCTACAATGAGCAGTTCTTC. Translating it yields CASSPLVSGNTYNEQFF.

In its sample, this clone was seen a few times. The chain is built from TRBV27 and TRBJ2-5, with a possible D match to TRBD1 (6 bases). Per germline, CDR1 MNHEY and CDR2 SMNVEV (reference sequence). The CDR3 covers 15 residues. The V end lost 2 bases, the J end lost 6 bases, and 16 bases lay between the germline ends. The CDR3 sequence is CASSLEGTPDQTQYF. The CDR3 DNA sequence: TGTGCCAGCAGTTTAGAAGGGACACCCGATCAGACCCAGTACTTC.

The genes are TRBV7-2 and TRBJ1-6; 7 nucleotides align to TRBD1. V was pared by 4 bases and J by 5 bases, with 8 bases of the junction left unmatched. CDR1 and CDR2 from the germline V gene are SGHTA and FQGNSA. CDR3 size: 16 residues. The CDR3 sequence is CASSSRTGLNNSPLHF. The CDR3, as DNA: TGTGCCAGCAGCTCCCGGACAGGTCTCAATAATTCACCCCTCCACTTT.

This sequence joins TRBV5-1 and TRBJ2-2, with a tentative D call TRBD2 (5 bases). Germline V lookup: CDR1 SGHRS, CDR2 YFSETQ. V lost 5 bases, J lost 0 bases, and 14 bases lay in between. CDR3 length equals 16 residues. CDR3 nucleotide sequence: TGCGCCAGCAGAGCGGCGTCTTCCACGAACACCGGGGAGCTGTTTTTT. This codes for CASRAASSTNTGELFF.

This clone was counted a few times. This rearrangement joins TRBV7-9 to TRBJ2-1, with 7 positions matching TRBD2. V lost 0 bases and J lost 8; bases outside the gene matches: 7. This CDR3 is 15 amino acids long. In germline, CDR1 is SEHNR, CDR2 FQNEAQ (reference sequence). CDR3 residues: CASSLAGKRGDEQFF. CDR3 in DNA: TGTGCCAGCAGCTTAGCGGGTAAACGGGGGGATGAGCAGTTCTTC.

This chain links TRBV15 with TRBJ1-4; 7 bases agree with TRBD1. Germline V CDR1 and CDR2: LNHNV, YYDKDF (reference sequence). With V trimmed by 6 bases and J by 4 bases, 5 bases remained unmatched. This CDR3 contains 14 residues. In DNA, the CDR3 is TGTGCCACCAGACCGAGGGACAGTAATGAAAAACTGTTTTTT. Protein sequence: CATRPRDSNEKLFF.

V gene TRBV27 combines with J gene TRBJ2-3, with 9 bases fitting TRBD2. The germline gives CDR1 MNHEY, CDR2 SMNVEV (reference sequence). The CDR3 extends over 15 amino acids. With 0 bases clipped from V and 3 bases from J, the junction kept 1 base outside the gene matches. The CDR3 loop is CASSLSTSGTDTQYF. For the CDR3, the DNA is TGTGCCAGCAGTTTATCAACTAGCGGGACAGATACGCAGTATTTT.

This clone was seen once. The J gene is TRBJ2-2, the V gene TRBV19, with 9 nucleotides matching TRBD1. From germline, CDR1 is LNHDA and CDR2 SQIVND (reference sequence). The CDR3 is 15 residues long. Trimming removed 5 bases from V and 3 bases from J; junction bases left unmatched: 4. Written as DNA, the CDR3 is TGTGCCAGTAGTTTCCGGGACAGGGACACCGGGGAGCTGTTTTTT. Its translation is CASSFRDRDTGELFF.

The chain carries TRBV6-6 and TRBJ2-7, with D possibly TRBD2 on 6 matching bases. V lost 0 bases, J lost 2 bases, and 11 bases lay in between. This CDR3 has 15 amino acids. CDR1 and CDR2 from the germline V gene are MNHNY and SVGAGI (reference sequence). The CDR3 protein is CASSYSGGRTYEQYF. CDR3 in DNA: TGTGCCAGCAGTTACTCCGGTGGGAGGACCTACGAGCAGTACTTC.

The chain's CDR3 is CASSLTDSGNTIYF. The DNA of the CDR3 is TGTGCCAGCAGCTTAACGGACTCTGGAAACACCATATATTTT. V gene TRBV11-2 combines with J gene TRBJ1-3; D call uncertain. Deletions cut 2 bases from V and 0 bases from J, with 5 bases between. The CDR3 contains 14 residues. The V gene's germline CDR1 is SGHAT and CDR2 FQNNGV.

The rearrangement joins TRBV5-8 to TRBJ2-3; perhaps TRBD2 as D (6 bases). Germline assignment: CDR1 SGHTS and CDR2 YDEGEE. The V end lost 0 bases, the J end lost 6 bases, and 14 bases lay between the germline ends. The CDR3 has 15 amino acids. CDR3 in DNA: TGTGCCAGCAGCTTGGGTCGGGCGGGAATGGATACGCAGTATTTT. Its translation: CASSLGRAGMDTQYF.

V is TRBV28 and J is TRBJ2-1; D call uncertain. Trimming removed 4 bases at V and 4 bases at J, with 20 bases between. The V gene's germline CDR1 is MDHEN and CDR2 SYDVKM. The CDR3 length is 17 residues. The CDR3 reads CASSSPPAPAVYNEQFF. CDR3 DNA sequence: TGTGCCAGCAGTTCACCCCCAGCGCCAGCTGTTTACAATGAGCAGTTCTTC. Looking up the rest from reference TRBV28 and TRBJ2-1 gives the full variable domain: DVKVTQSSRYLVKRTGEKVFLECVQDMDHENMFWYRQDPGLGLRLIYFSYDVKMKEKGDIPEGYSVSREKKERFSLILESASTNQTSMYLCASSSPPAPAVYNEQFFGPGTRLTVL.

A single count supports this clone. Here the CDR3 reads CSEGDVDGYTF. In nucleotides, the CDR3 is TGCAGCGAAGGGGACGTCGATGGCTACACCTTC. The chain carries TRBV29-1 and TRBJ1-2; a weak D match, TRBD1 (5 bases). Trimming removed 7 bases at V and 6 bases at J, with 12 bases between. This CDR3 comprises 11 residues. Per the germline V gene, CDR1 is SQVTM and CDR2 is ANQGSEA. Full variable domain (remainder filled in from reference TRBV29-1 and TRBJ1-2): SAVISQKPSRDICQRGTSLTIQCQVDSQVTMMFWYRQQPGQSLTLIATANQGSEATYESGFVIDKFPISRPNLTFSTLTVSNMSPEDSSIYLCSEGDVDGYTFGSGTRLTVV.